This entry concerns a single TCR beta chain. The sequencing template was cDNA reverse transcribed from extracted RNA. Some clones are missing from TCRdb's copy, which holds only in-frame ones; the method was immunoSEQ multiplex PCR. The table lists approximately 160,000 clones, approximately 60% of them singletons. This specimen belongs to a study of CD8+ T cells in alopecia areata. Study-wide background: Tofacitinib was taken orally by treated patients, and the dose was 5 to 10 mg twice daily. People stayed on tofacitinib for 6 to 18 months, then stopped the drug for 6 months.

Treatment: oral pan-JAK inhibitor, 5-10 mg twice daily. Alopecia areata patients provided lesional scalp punch biopsies and peripheral blood. Per germline, CDR1 GTSNPN and CDR2 SVGIG (reference sequence). The V end was cut by 3 bases, the J end by 0 bases, with 12 bases between. CDR3 length: 15 residues. V usage is TRBV30 and J usage is TRBJ1-5; perhaps TRBD1 as D (5 bases). This clonotype was obtained from a human donor with alopecia areata. Sample: CD4+ T cells sorted from blood, taken at week 24, from a patient treated with tofacitinib. CDR3 DNA: TGTGCCTGGAGCCCACCCGGGGCTAGCAATCAGCCCCAGCATTTT. Its protein product is CAWSPPGASNQPQHF.